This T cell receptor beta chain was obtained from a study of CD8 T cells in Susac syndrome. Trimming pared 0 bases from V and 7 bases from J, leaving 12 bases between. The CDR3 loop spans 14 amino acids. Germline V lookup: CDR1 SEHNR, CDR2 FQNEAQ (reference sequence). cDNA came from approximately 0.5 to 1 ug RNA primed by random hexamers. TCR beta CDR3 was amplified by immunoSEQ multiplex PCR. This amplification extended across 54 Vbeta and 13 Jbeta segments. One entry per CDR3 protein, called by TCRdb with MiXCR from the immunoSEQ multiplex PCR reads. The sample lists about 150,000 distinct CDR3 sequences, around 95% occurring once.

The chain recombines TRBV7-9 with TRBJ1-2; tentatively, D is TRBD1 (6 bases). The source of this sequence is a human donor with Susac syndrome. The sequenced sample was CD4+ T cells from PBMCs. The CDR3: CASSLALTGSGYTF. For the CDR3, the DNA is TGTGCCAGCAGCTTAGCGCTCACAGGGAGTGGCTACACCTTC.